The clone carrying this T cell receptor beta chain was observed a single time. The germline gives CDR1 SGHNT, CDR2 YENEEA. This CDR3 has 18 residues. Unmatched junction bases numbered 8, after V lost 0 bases and J lost 0 bases. Under the authors' procedure: Reference gene primers were amplified, and this amplification served to estimate nucleated cell counts. Here immunoSEQ multiplex PCR was the method, and the copy in TCRdb shows in-frame clones only, minus some. V and J calls plus clone size are reproduced from that table; the DNA served to infer D and trimming. The data show some 110,000 clones, 70% to 80% seen once. This specimen belongs to a study of blood T cell repertoires in COVID-19.

The sample consisted of peripheral blood. This chain uses TRBV11-3 with TRBJ2-1; 7 bases map to TRBD1. The TCR was taken from a man between 65 and 85 years old with acute or convalescent COVID-19. CDR3 loop: CASSLDQGGTNSYNEQFF. In DNA, the CDR3 is TGTGCCAGCAGCTTAGATCAAGGGGGCACCAACTCCTACAATGAGCAGTTCTTC.